The present entry profiles one TCR beta chain with its context. With 60 Vbeta and 13 Jbeta primers, the PCR was carried out. TCRdb keeps only in-frame clones here, not all; method: immunoSEQ multiplex PCR. Of under 200,000 clones listed, 84% are singletons. The data stem from a study of cytomegalovirus exposure and HLA in healthy donors. The TCR originated in a man younger than 40 in good health and CMV-seronegative. The specimen sequenced was PBMCs.

DNA for the CDR3: TGCGCCAGCAGCCTCTCGACTAGCGGGGGACGAGAGACCCAGTACTTC. Amino acids: CASSLSTSGGRETQYF. This rearrangement joins TRBV4-1 to TRBJ2-5; 12 nucleotides agree with TRBD2. This CDR3 has 16 amino acids. The germline V gene encodes CDR1 MGHRA and CDR2 YSYEKL. V lost 4 bases to trimming and J lost 4 bases; unmatched junction nucleotides: 7.